This section outlines one T cell receptor (beta chain) sequence together with its context. No cognate antigen has been identified for it. Base quality data are lacking; no much larger clone is found one base away. At the junction V is shortened by 4 bases and J by 6 bases, with 11 bases in between. Counted from cysteine to phenylalanine, this CDR3 has 13 amino acids. Only CDR3 DNA is held: 39 bases, read in frame from base 1. The germline V gene (reference sequence) supplies CDR1 LNHDA and CDR2 SQIVND. The data were taken from a study of blood T cell repertoires in COVID-19 (dated by TCRdb to the early 2020s). Study-wide context: Collaborator samples came from the United States, Italy and Spain and covered acute and convalescent phases of COVID-19. The prospective study material was composed of cDNA or gDNA derived from T cells, B-cell-depleted T cells, or PBMCs. The dataset comprised deeply sampled blood TCRbeta repertoires from subjects exposed to, actively infected with, or recovered from COVID-19. The repertoires were released in a freely available public database intended as a resource for research on the immune response to SARS-CoV-2. The samples were drawn from two sources: the first 160 participants of the ongoing ImmuneRACE study, and 1,000 to 1,500 subjects contributed by 6 global collaborators. The sample metadata nearly always contained a de-identified subject ID, COVID-19 status, age in years and sex. Where HLA class I and class II types were available, the types were taken from metadata supplied by the sample provider, not from assay-based typing. What the study reported, not specific to this receptor: Clinical and demographic metadata were provided uncurated, with the amount varying by source and participant.

The immunoSEQ Assay, a bias-controlled multiplex PCR, was used to amplify TCRbeta CDR3 regions from genomic DNA. On the study's bioinformatics: The number of nucleated cells in each sample was estimated by amplification of reference gene primers within the assay. To quantify the absolute abundance of each unique TCRbeta CDR3 rearrangement, sequence reads were collapsed and filtered. Productive Simpson clonality was computed per sample as the square root of Simpson's diversity index over productive rearrangements. Sourced from immuneACCESS, this table was stored by TCRdb with only in-frame sequences that have V and J called. A share of the clones is absent; for the studies checked, an unresolved V gene accounts for under half, and the remainder has no known explanation. That table gives V, J and clone size, and the DNA gave D and trimming. For this sample the table gives approximately 94,000 clones, of which under 90% were detected only once. The biggest ten clones account for 13% of the sample.

Collaborating institutions collected whole blood in K2EDTA tubes following their own protocols. Collaborator samples were shipped for TCRbeta analysis as frozen whole blood, isolated PBMCs, or DNA extracted from either sample type. The TCR originated in a human donor in a cohort sampled during active COVID-19. Input material: peripheral blood. The chain is made from TRBV19 and TRBJ2-3, and TRBD1 may be the D gene, going by 6 matching bases. The bases are TGTGCCAGTAGTACTACAGGGTCGGATACGCAGTATTTT. This is translated as CASSTTGSDTQYF.